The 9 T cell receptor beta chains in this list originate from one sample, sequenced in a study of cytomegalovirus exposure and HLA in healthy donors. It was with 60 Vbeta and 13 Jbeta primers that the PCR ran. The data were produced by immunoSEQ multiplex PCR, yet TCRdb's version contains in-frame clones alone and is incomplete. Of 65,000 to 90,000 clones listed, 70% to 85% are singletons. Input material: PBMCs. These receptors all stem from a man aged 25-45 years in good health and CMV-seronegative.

In DNA, the CDR3 is TGTGCCAGCAGTATTCGGACAGGGGGCGCCAATCAGCCCCAGCATTTT. It is translated as CASSIRTGGANQPQHF. The J gene is TRBJ1-5, the V gene TRBV28; 11 nucleotides line up with TRBD1. Trimming at V came to 5 bases and at J to 3 bases, leaving 6 bases not matched to a gene. The CDR3 consists of 16 residues. CDR1 is MDHEN, CDR2 SYDVKM, per germline.

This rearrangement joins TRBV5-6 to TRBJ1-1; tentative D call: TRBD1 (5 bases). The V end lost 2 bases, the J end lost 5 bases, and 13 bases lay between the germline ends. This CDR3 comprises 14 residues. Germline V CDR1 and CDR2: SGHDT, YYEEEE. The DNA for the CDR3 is TGTGCCAGCAGCTTCGCTCCAGGGATTACTGAAGCTTTCTTT. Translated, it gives CASSFAPGITEAFF. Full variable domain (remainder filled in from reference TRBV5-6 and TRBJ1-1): DAGVTQSPTHLIKTRGQQVTLRCSPKSGHDTVSWYQQALGQGPQFIFQYYEEEERQRGNFPDRFSGHQFPNYSSELNVNALLLGDSALYLCASSFAPGITEAFFGQGTRLTVV.

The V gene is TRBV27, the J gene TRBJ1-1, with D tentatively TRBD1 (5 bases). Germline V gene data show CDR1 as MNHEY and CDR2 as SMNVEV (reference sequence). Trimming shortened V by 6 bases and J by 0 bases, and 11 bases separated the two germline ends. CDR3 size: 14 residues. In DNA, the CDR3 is TGTGCCAGCAGAGGTCCAGGGTTGAACACTGAAGCTTTCTTT. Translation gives CASRGPGLNTEAFF.

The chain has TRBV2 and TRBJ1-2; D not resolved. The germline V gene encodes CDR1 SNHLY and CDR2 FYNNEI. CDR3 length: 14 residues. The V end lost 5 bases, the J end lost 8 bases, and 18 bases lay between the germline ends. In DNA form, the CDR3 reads TGTGCCAGCAGTTCGGAGGCTCTAACTATGGGCTACACCTTC. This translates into CASSSEALTMGYTF.

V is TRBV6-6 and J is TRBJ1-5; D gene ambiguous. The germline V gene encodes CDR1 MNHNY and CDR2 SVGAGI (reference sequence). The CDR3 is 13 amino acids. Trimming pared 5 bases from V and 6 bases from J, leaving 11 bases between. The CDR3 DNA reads TGTGCCAGCAGTGATCCCCTAGGTCAGCCCCAGCATTTT. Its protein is CASSDPLGQPQHF.

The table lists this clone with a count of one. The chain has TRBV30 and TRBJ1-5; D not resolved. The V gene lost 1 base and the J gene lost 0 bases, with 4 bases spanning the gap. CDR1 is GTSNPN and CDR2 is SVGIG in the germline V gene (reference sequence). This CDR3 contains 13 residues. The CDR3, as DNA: TGTGCCTGGAGTGGGAGTAGCAATCAGCCCCAGCATTTT. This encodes CAWSGSSNQPQHF.

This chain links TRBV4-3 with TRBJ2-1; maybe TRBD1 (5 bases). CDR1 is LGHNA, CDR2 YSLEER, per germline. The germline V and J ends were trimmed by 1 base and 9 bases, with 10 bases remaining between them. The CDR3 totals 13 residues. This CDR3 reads CASSQVPGREQFF. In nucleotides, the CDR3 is TGCGCCAGCAGCCAAGTTCCAGGGCGTGAGCAGTTCTTC.

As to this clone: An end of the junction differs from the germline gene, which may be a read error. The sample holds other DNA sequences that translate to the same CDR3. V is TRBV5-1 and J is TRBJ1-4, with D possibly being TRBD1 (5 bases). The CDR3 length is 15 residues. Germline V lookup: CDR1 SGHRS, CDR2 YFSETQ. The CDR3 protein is CASSSSGWVDEKLFF. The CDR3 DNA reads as TGCGCCAGCAGCTCGTCAGGGTGGGTCGATGAAAAACTATTTTTT.

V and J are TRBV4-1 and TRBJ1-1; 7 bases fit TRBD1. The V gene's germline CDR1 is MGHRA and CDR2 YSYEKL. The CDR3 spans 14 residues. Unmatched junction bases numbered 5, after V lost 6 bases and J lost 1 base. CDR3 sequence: CASRTGSWNTEAFF. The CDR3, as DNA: TGCGCCAGCAGGACAGGGTCGTGGAACACTGAAGCTTTCTTT.